This T cell receptor (beta chain) stems from a study of blood T cells in healthy people across ages. CDR3 length: 14 residues. Trimming stripped 5 bases from V and 6 bases from J, with 15 bases between. A second about 6 to 12 cycle PCR used barcoded and J-beta primers. One entry per CDR3 protein, called by TCRdb with MiXCR from the 5' RACE reads. The sample holds about 510,000 distinct CDR3 sequences, about 25% seen once. These data were likewise used in another study, on T cells of mothers and their children.

What was sequenced was blood. The rearrangement uses TRBV12-3 or TRBV12-4 and TRBJ2-3; no clear D gene. The receptor was derived from a boy aged 2 to 10 in good health. The CDR3 here is CASSPAALRDTQYF. CDR3 coding DNA: TGTGCCAGCAGTCCAGCCGCGTTGCGCGATACGCAGTATTTT.